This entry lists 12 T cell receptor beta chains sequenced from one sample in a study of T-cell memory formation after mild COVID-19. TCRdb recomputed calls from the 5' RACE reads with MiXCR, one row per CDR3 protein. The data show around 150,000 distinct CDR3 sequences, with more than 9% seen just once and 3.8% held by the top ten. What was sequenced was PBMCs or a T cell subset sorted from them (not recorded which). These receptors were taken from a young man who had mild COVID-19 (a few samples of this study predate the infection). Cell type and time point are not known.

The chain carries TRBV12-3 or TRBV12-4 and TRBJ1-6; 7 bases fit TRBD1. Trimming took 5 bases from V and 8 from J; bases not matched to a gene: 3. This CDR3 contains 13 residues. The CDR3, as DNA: TGTGCCAGCAGTCGTACAGGGGATTCACCCCTCCACTTT. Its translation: CASSRTGDSPLHF.

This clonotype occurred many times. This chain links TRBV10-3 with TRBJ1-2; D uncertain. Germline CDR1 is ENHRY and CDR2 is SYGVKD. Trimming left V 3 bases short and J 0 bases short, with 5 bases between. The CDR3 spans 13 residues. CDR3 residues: CAISENPNYGYTF. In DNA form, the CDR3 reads TGTGCCATCAGTGAAAACCCTAACTATGGCTACACCTTC.

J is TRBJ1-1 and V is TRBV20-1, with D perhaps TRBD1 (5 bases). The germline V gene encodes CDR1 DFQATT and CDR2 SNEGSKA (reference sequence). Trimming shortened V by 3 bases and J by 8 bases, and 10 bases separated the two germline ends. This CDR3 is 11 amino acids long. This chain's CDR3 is CSARTEAEAFF. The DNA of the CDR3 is TGCAGTGCTAGGACAGAGGCAGAAGCTTTCTTT.

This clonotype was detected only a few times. The CDR3 bases are TGTGCCAGCACCGGGCTGCACACCGGGGAGCTGTTTTTT. This codes for CASTGLHTGELFF. The rearrangement joins TRBV12-3 or TRBV12-4 to TRBJ2-2, with D hard to call. The CDR3 runs 13 residues. Trimming pared 7 bases from V and 3 bases from J, leaving 9 bases between.

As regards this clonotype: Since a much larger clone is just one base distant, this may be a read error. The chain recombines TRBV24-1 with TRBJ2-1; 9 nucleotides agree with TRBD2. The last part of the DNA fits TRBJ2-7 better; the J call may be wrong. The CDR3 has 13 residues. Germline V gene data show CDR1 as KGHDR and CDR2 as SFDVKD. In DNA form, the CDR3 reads TGTGCCACCGGGAGCGGGGGGCGTGGTGAGCAGTACTTC. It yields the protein CATGSGGRGEQYF.

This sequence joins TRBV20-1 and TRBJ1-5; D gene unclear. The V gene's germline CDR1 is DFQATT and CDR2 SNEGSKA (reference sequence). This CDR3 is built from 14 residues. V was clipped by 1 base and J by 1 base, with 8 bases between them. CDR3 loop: CSARGGTSNQPQHF. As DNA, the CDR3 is TGCAGTGCTAGAGGTGGCACAAGCAATCAGCCCCAGCATTTT.

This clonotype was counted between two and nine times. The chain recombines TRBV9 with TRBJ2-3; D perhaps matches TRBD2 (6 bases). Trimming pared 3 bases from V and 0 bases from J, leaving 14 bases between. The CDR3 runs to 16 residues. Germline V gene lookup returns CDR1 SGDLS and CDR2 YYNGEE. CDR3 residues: CASSDLRLASTDTQYF. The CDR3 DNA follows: TGTGCCAGCAGCGACCTGCGGCTAGCGAGCACAGATACGCAGTATTTT.

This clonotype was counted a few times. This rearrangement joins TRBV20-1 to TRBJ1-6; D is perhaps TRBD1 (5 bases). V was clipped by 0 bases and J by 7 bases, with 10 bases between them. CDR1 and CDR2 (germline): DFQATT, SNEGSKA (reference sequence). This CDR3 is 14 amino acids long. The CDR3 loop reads CSARDSGSNSPLHF. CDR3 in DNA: TGCAGTGCTAGAGATTCAGGGTCGAATTCACCCCTCCACTTT.

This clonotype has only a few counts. CDR3 sequence: CASSLGQGPGDEQFF. The CDR3 region has the DNA TGCGCCAGCAGCTTGGGACAGGGGCCAGGGGATGAGCAGTTCTTC. V usage is TRBV5-1 and J usage is TRBJ2-1; 8 bases fit TRBD1. Germline CDR1 is SGHRS and CDR2 is YFSETQ. The J segment lost 8 bases and the V segment lost 0 bases, leaving 7 bases of the junction unmatched. The CDR3 is made up of 15 amino acids.

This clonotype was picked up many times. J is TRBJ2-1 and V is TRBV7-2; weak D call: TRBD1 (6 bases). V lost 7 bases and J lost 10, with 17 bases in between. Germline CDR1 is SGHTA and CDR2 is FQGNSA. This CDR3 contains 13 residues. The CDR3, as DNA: TGTGCCAGCAACCCGACAGGCCCAGGGGAGCAGTTCTTC. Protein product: CASNPTGPGEQFF.

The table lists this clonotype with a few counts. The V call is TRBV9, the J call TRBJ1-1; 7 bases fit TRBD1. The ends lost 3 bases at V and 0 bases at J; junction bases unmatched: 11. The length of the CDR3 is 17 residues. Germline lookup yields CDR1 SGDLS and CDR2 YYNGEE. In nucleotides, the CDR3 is TGTGCCAGCAGCGCCCGACAGGGAAGGGTGATGAACACTGAAGCTTTCTTT. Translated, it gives CASSARQGRVMNTEAFF.

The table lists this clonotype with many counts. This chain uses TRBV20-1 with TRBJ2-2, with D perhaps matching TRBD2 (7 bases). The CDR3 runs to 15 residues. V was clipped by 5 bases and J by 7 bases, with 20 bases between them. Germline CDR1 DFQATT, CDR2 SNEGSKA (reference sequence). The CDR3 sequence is CSAVPRGAFGGELFF. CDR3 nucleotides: TGCAGTGCTGTCCCCCGGGGGGCATTCGGCGGGGAGCTGTTTTTT.